What follows is one T cell receptor (beta chain) and its context. The antigen is undetermined. The V end was cut by 2 bases, the J end by 4 bases, with 9 bases between. The germline V gene encodes CDR1 MNHNY and CDR2 SVGAGI (reference sequence). The CDR3 length is 14 residues. The record originates from a study of T cell responses to AZD1222 COVID-19 vaccine. Clones were read by immunoSEQ multiplex PCR, and TCRdb kept only the in-frame ones, dropping some. There are around 100,000 clones in the sample; 80% to 90% occur only once, and 20% lies in the top ten. Overall study results and limits: Spike-specific TCR depth and breadth grew after two AZD1222 doses. It was only after the peak T cell response that any repertoires were sampled.

The genes are TRBV6-6 and TRBJ1-5, with a tentative D call TRBD1 (6 bases). The source of this sequence is an adult in good health. Material: peripheral blood, obtained on day 0 of AZD1222 vaccination. CDR3 loop: CASSYGQTNQPQHF. CDR3 DNA sequence: TGTGCCAGCAGTTACGGACAGACTAATCAGCCCCAGCATTTT.